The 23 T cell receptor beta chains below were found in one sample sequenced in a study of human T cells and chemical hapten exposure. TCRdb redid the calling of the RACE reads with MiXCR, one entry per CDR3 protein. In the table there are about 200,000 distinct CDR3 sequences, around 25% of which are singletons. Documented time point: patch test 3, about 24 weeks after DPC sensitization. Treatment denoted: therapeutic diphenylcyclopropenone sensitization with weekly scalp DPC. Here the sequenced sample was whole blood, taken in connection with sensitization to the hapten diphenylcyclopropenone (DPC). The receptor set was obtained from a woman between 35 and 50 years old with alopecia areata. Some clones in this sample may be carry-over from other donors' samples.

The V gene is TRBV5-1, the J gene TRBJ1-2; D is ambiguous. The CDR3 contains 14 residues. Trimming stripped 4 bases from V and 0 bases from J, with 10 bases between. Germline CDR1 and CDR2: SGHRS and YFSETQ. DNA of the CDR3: TGCGCCAGCAGCGACCCTCAAGCTAACTATGGCTACACCTTC. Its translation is CASSDPQANYGYTF.

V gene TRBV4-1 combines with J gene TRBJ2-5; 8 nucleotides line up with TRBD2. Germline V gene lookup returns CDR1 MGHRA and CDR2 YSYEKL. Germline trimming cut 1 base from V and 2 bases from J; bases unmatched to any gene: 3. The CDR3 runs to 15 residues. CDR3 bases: TGCGCCAGCAGCCAAGGACTAGCGTATCAAGAGACCCAGTACTTC. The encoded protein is CASSQGLAYQETQYF.

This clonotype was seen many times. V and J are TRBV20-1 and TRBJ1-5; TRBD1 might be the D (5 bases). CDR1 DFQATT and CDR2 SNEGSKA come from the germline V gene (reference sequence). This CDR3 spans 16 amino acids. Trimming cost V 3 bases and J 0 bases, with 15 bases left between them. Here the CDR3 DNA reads TGCAGTGCTAGGCCCTTAGAGGGGTATAGCAATCAGCCCCAGCATTTT. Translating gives CSARPLEGYSNQPQHF.

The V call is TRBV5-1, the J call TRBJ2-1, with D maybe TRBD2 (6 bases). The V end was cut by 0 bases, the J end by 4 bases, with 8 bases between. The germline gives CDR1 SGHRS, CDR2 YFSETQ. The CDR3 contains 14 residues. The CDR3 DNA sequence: TGCGCCAGCAGCTTGGCCCGGGAGTACAATGAGCAGTTCTTC. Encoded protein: CASSLAREYNEQFF. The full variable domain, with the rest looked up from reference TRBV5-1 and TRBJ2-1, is KAGVTQTPRYLIKTRGQQVTLSCSPISGHRSVSWYQQTPGQGLQFLFEYFSETQRNKGNFPGRFSGRQFSNSRSEMNVSTLELGDSALYLCASSLAREYNEQFFGPGTRLTVL.

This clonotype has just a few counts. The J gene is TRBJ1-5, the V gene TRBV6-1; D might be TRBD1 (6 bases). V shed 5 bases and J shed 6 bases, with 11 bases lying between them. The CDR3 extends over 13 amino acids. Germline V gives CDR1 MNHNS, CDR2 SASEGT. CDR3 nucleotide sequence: TGTGCCAGCAGTACAGGGTTCGGTCAGCCCCAGCATTTT. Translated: CASSTGFGQPQHF.

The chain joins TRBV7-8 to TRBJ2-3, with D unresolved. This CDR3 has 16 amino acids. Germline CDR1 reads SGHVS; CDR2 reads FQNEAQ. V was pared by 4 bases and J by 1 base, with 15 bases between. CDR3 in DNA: TGTGCCAGCAGCTACCTGACGGCGGTAGGCACAGATACGCAGTATTTT. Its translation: CASSYLTAVGTDTQYF.

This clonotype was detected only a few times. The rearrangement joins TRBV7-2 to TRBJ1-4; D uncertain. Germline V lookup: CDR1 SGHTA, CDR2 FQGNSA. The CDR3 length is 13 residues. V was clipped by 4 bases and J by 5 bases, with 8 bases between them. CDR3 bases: TGTGCCAGCAGCTATTACATGAATGAAAAACTGTTTTTT. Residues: CASSYYMNEKLFF.

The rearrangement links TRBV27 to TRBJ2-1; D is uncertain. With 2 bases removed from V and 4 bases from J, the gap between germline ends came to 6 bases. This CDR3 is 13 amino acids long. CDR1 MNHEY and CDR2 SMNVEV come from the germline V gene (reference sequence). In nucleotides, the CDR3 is TGTGCCAGCAGTTTACACCTGTACAATGAGCAGTTCTTC. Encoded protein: CASSLHLYNEQFF.

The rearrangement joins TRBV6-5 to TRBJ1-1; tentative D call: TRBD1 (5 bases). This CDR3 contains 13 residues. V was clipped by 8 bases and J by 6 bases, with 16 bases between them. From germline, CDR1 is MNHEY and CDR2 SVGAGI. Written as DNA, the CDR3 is TGTGCCAGCGGTCACCCGAGGGGTTCTGAAGCTTTCTTT. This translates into CASGHPRGSEAFF.

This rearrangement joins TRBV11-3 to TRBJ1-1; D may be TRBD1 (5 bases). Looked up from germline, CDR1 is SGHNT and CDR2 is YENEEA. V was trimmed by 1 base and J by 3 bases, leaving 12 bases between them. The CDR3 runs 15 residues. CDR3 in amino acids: CASSLGGPRDTEAFF. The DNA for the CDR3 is TGTGCCAGCAGCTTAGGGGGCCCTAGGGACACTGAAGCTTTCTTT.

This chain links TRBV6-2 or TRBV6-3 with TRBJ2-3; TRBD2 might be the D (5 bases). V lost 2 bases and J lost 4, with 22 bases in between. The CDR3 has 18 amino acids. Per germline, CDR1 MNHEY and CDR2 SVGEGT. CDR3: CASSYAPGFRPEADTQYF. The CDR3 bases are TGTGCCAGCAGTTACGCCCCGGGCTTCCGACCGGAGGCAGATACGCAGTATTTT.

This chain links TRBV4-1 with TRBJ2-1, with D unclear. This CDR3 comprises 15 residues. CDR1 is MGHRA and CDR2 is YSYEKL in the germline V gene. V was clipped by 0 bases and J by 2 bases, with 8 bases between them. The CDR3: CASSQEAPPYNEQFF. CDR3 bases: TGCGCCAGCAGCCAAGAGGCTCCGCCCTACAATGAGCAGTTCTTC.

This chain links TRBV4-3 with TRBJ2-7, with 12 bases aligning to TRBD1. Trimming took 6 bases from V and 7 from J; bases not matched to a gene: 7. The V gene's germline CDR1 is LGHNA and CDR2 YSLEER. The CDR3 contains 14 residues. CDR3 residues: CASSPGQGAWEQYF. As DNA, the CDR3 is TGCGCCAGCAGTCCGGGACAGGGGGCGTGGGAGCAGTACTTC.

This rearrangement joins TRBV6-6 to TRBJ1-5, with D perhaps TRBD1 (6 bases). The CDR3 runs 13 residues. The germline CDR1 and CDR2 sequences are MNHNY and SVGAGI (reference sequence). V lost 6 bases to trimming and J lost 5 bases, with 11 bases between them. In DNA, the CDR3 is TGTGCCAGCAGCCCCTCAGGGGATCAGCCCCAGCATTTT. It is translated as CASSPSGDQPQHF.

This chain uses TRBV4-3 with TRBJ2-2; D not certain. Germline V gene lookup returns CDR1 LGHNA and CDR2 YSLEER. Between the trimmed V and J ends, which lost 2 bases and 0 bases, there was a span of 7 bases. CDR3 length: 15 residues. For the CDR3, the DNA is TGCGCCAGCAGCCAATTTACGTCGAACACCGGGGAGCTGTTTTTT. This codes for CASSQFTSNTGELFF.

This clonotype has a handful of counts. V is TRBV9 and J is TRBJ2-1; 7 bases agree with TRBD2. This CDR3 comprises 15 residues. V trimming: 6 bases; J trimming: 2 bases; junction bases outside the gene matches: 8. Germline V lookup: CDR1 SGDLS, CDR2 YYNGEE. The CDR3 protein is CASTPGGRAYNEQFF. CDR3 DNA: TGTGCCAGCACCCCCGGAGGGAGGGCCTACAATGAGCAGTTCTTC.

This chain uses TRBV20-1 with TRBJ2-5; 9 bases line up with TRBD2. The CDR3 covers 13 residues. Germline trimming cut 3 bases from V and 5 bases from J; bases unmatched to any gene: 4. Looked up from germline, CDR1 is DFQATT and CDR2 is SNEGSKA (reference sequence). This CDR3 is CSARREGRETQYF. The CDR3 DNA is TGCAGTGCTAGGCGGGAGGGCCGGGAGACCCAGTACTTC.

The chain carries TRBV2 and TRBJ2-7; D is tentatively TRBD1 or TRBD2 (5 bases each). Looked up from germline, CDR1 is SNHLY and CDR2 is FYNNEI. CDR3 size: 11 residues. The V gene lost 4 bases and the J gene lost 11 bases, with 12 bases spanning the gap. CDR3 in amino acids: CASSVRGTEYF. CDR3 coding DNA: TGTGCCAGCAGTGTGAGGGGAACCGAGTACTTC.

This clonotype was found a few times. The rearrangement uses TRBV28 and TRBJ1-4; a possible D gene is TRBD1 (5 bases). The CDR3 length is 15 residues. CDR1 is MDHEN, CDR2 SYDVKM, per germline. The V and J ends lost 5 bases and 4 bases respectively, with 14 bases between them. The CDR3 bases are TGTGCCAGCAGTCGGGGCTGGGGGAGTAATGAAAAACTGTTTTTT. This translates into CASSRGWGSNEKLFF.

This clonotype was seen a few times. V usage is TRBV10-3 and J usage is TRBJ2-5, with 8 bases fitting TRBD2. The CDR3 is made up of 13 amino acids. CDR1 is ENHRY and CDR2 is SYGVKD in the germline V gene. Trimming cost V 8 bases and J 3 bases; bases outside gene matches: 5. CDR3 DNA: TGTGCCATCGCGAGTAGCGGGGAAGAGACCCAGTACTTC. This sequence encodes CAIASSGEETQYF.

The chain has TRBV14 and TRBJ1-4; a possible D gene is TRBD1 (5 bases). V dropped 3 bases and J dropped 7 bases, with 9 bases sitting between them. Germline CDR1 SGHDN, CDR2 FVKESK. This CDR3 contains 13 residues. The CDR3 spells CASSQGTVEKLFF. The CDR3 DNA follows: TGTGCCAGCAGCCAGGGGACGGTTGAAAAACTGTTTTTT.

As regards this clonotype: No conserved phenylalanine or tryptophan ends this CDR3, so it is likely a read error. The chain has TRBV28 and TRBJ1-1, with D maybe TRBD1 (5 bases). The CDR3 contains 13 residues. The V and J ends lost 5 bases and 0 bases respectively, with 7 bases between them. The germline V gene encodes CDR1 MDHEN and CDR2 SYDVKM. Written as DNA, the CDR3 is TGTGCCAGCAGTGACAGTATGAACACTGAAGCTTTCTTG. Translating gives CASSDSMNTEAFL.

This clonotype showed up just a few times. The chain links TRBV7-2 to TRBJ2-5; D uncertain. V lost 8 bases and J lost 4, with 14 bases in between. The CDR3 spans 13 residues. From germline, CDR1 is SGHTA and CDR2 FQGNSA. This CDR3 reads CASRLMPPETQYF. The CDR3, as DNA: TGTGCCAGCCGATTGATGCCCCCAGAGACCCAGTACTTC.